A single sample is the source of the 21 T cell receptor beta chains below, sequenced in a study of blood T cell repertoires in COVID-19. The table came from immunoSEQ multiplex PCR; TCRdb's copy has only in-frame clones and leaves some out. The table lists roughly 300,000 clones, around 87% of them singletons. The sequenced sample was peripheral blood. The receptors were sampled from a woman aged 45-60 years who had recovered from COVID-19.

The gene calls are TRBV21-1 and TRBJ2-1; the table's D call, TRBD2, has no DNA check behind it. TRBV21-1 is designated a pseudogene. The length of the CDR3 is 17 residues. CDR3 in DNA: TGTGCCAGCAGCAGGGCTCCTCGGACTAGCGGCCACAATGAGCAGTTCTTC. It codes for CASSRAPRTSGHNEQFF.

The chain couples TRBV7-9 to TRBJ2-1; the match to TRBD2 covers 9 bases. Germline CDR1 SEHNR, CDR2 FQNEAQ (reference sequence). J lost 6 bases, V lost 0 bases, and 3 bases had no gene match. This CDR3 has 15 residues. CDR3 loop: CASSLAASGVNEQFF. The DNA for the CDR3 is TGTGCCAGCAGCTTAGCCGCTAGCGGGGTCAATGAGCAGTTCTTC.

V and J are TRBV6-6 and TRBJ2-2, with D possibly TRBD1 on 6 matching bases. The CDR3 spans 15 residues. The V end was cut by 0 bases, the J end by 4 bases, with 9 bases between. Germline-derived CDR1 and CDR2 are MNHNY and SVGAGI (reference sequence). The CDR3: CASSYSKQGTGELFF. CDR3 nucleotide sequence: TGTGCCAGCAGTTACTCGAAACAGGGCACCGGGGAGCTGTTTTTT.

This rearrangement joins TRBV7-9 to TRBJ2-1; 9 bases align to TRBD2. The CDR3 has 14 residues. Germline V lookup: CDR1 SEHNR, CDR2 FQNEAQ (reference sequence). V lost 3 bases, J lost 6 bases, and 3 bases stayed unmatched. The CDR3 reads CASSFGTSSNEQFF. CDR3 bases: TGTGCCAGCAGCTTCGGGACTAGCAGCAATGAGCAGTTCTTC.

The J gene is TRBJ2-5, the V gene TRBV4-3; 11 bases align to TRBD2. With V trimmed by 3 bases and J by 1 base, 4 bases remained unmatched. Looked up from germline, CDR1 is LGHNA and CDR2 is YSLEER. There are 16 residues in the CDR3. The CDR3: CASSHGSGGAQETQYF. In DNA, the CDR3 is TGCGCCAGCAGCCATGGTAGCGGGGGGGCCCAAGAGACCCAGTACTTC.

The CDR3 bases are TGCGCCAGCAGCTTGGCAGGGTTAGGAAACACCATATATTTT. It encodes CASSLAGLGNTIYF. The V and J genes are TRBV5-1 and TRBJ1-3, with TRBD1 as a possible D gene (5 bases). This CDR3 contains 14 residues. The germline V and J ends were trimmed by 0 bases and 4 bases, with 8 bases remaining between them. Germline V gives CDR1 SGHRS, CDR2 YFSETQ.

The CDR3 region is CASSPLGTNTGELFF. DNA of the CDR3: TGTGCCAGCAGCCCACTCGGGACTAACACCGGGGAGCTGTTTTTT. The chain employs TRBV4-2 and TRBJ2-2; tentative D call: TRBD2 (6 bases). CDR3 size: 15 residues. The V end lost 4 bases, the J end lost 2 bases, and 11 bases lay between the germline ends. Germline V CDR1 and CDR2: LGHNA, YNFKEQ.

The chain is built from TRBV6-5 and TRBJ1-6; D is perhaps TRBD1 (6 bases). Germline assignment: CDR1 MNHEY and CDR2 SVGAGI. The CDR3 has 15 residues. Trimming took 4 bases from V and 0 from J, leaving 7 bases between them. CDR3 in amino acids: CASSLDSSYNSPLHF. The CDR3 nucleotides read TGTGCCAGCAGTTTGGACAGCTCCTATAATTCACCCCTCCACTTT.

The J gene is TRBJ1-5, the V gene TRBV28; no definite D call. The CDR3 totals 14 residues. Per germline, CDR1 MDHEN and CDR2 SYDVKM. V shed 6 bases and J shed 3 bases, with 12 bases lying between them. The CDR3: CASRLRSYNQPQHF. CDR3 coding DNA: TGTGCCAGCAGGCTTAGATCCTACAATCAGCCCCAGCATTTT.

The chain recombines TRBV27 with TRBJ2-3, with a possible D match to TRBD1 (5 bases). The ends were cut back, 1 base at V and 1 base at J, with 12 bases in the middle. The CDR3 spans 16 residues. The germline CDR1 and CDR2 sequences are MNHEY and SMNVEV (reference sequence). The CDR3 spells CASSLFDRLGTDTQYF. CDR3 nucleotide sequence: TGTGCCAGCAGTTTATTCGACAGACTCGGCACAGATACGCAGTATTTT.

CDR3 sequence reads: CASSQDYAGSSYEQYF. Here the CDR3 DNA reads TGCGCCAGCAGCCAAGATTACGCAGGAAGCTCCTACGAGCAGTACTTC. This sequence joins TRBV4-3 and TRBJ2-7; no clear D. This CDR3 spans 16 amino acids. V lost 0 bases and J lost 0, with 12 bases in between. The germline V gene encodes CDR1 LGHNA and CDR2 YSLEER.

This clone was recorded many times. The chain joins TRBV2 to TRBJ1-3; D remains unclear. The CDR3 is 16 amino acids. Germline assignment: CDR1 SNHLY and CDR2 FYNNEI. Trimming cost V 6 bases and J 0 bases, with 15 bases left between them. Here the CDR3 reads CASRARLVNSGNTIYF. The CDR3 nucleotides read TGTGCCAGCAGGGCCAGACTGGTCAACTCTGGAAACACCATATATTTT.

On this clone: Other DNA sequences within the sample encode an identical CDR3. The chain recombines TRBV28 with TRBJ2-7; D is undetermined. This CDR3 has 13 amino acids. From germline, CDR1 is MDHEN and CDR2 SYDVKM. Trimming took 5 bases from V and 1 from J, leaving 9 bases between them. The CDR3 loop reads CASSPPQSYEQYF. The CDR3 DNA sequence: TGTGCCAGCAGTCCTCCCCAGTCCTACGAGCAGTACTTC.

The chain combines TRBV28 with TRBJ2-3; D gene uncertain. V was trimmed by 5 bases and J by 5 bases, leaving 8 bases between them. CDR1 is MDHEN and CDR2 is SYDVKM in the germline V gene. The CDR3 consists of 12 residues. The CDR3 here is CASSTSGDTQYF. Here the CDR3 DNA reads TGTGCCAGCAGTACCTCGGGAGATACGCAGTATTTT. Supplemented by reference TRBV28 and TRBJ2-3, the full variable domain reads DVKVTQSSRYLVKRTGEKVFLECVQDMDHENMFWYRQDPGLGLRLIYFSYDVKMKEKGDIPEGYSVSREKKERFSLILESASTNQTSMYLCASSTSGDTQYFGPGTRLTVL.

The gene calls are TRBV10-2 and TRBJ2-1, with a tentative D call TRBD2 (7 bases). This CDR3 comprises 15 residues. V lost 3 bases to trimming and J lost 8 bases, with 17 bases between them. Germline V lookup: CDR1 WSHSY, CDR2 SAAADI. The CDR3 sequence: CASSDWWGGRDEQFF. In DNA, the CDR3 is TGCGCCAGCAGTGATTGGTGGGGGGGCCGCGATGAGCAGTTCTTC.

As concerns this clone: The same CDR3 can be traced to other DNA sequences in this sample. The rearrangement uses TRBV11-3 and TRBJ2-5, with a weak D call TRBD2 (6 bases). The CDR3 is 13 residues long. V gave up 5 bases and J gave up 5 bases, with 12 bases separating them. The germline V gene has CDR1 SGHNT and CDR2 YENEEA. The CDR3 here is CASSLGLLETQYF. The CDR3 DNA is TGTGCCAGCAGCCTGGGACTCCTGGAGACCCAGTACTTC.

The chain is built from TRBV27 and TRBJ1-4; 9 bases map to TRBD1. Germline V CDR1 and CDR2: MNHEY, SMNVEV (reference sequence). The V segment lost 7 bases and the J segment 10 bases; nucleotides outside the gene matches: 13. The CDR3 runs to 15 residues. CDR3 sequence reads: CASKKGTGSNVKLFF. The CDR3 nucleotides read TGTGCCAGCAAGAAGGGGACAGGGTCTAACGTAAAACTGTTTTTT.

The chain employs TRBV3-1 (or the pseudogene TRBV3-2) and TRBJ2-5; TRBD2 is a possible D gene (5 bases). Germline lookup yields CDR1 LGHDT and CDR2 YNNKEL (reference sequence). The CDR3 spans 17 residues. The V end lost 0 bases, the J end lost 5 bases, and 19 bases lay between the germline ends. This CDR3 reads CASSQEKSGQHGETQYF. CDR3 DNA sequence: TGTGCCAGCAGCCAAGAGAAAAGCGGCCAACACGGGGAGACCCAGTACTTC.

The chain couples TRBV4-3 to TRBJ2-5, with TRBD1 identical over 7 bases. The germline V gene has CDR1 LGHNA and CDR2 YSLEER. The length of the CDR3 is 15 residues. Germline trimming cut 0 bases from V and 7 bases from J; bases unmatched to any gene: 8. The CDR3 DNA is TGCGCCAGCAGCCAAGATGCGACAGGGTTTGGGACCCAGTACTTC. This translates into CASSQDATGFGTQYF.

This chain joins TRBV5-4 and TRBJ2-2; tentative D call: TRBD1 (5 bases). The ends were cut back, 2 bases at V and 6 bases at J, with 11 bases in the middle. CDR3 size: 14 residues. CDR1 SGHNT and CDR2 YYREEE come from the germline V gene (reference sequence). CDR3 sequence reads: CASSFDSGAGELFF. In DNA, the CDR3 is TGTGCCAGCAGCTTCGACAGTGGCGCCGGGGAGCTGTTTTTT. Variable domain in full (rest from reference TRBV5-4 and TRBJ2-2): ETGVTQSPTHLIKTRGQQVTLRCSSQSGHNTVSWYQQALGQGPQFIFQYYREEENGRGNFPPRFSGLQFPNYSSELNVNALELDDSALYLCASSFDSGAGELFFGEGSRLTVL.

The V gene is TRBV21-1, the J gene TRBJ2-7; the table calls TRBD1, which could not be checked here. TRBV21-1 is flagged as a pseudogene. CDR3 length equals 16 residues. Written as DNA, the CDR3 is TGTGCCAGCAGCCCACCGTTGGGACAGGGGGCGAACGAGCAGTACTTC. This sequence encodes CASSPPLGQGANEQYF.